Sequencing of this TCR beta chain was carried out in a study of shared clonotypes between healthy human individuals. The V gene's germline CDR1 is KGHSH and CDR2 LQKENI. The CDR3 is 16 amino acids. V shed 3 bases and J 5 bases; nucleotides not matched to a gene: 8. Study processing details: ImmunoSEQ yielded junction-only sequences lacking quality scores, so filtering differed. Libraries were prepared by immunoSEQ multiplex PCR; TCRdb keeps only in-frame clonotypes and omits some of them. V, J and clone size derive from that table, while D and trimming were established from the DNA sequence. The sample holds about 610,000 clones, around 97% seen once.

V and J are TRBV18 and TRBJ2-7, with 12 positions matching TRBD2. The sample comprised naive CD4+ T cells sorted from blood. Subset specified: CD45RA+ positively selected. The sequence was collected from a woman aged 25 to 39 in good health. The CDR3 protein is CASSPVQLAGGHEQYF. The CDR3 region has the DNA TGTGCCAGCTCACCCGTCCAACTAGCGGGAGGCCACGAGCAGTACTTC.